This T cell receptor (beta chain) was profiled in a study of cytomegalovirus exposure and HLA in healthy donors. Study-level findings and limits: The classifier reportedly diagnosed cytomegalovirus status with high specificity and sensitivity.

The study ran its PCR with 60 Vbeta and 13 Jbeta primers. How the authors handled the data: Unique TCR beta chains numbered approximately 80 million in a later analysis, with around 11 million shared. Here immunoSEQ multiplex PCR was the method, and the copy in TCRdb shows in-frame clones only, minus some. V, J and clone size reflect that table, while D and trimming were determined from the DNA. The table shows some 160,000 clones, with 77% occurring only once. Germline loops: CDR1 SGHVS, CDR2 FQNEAQ. The CDR3 loop spans 15 amino acids. J was trimmed by 1 base and V by 4 bases; bases with no gene match: 4. This clone occurred a few times. Its antigen is undetermined.

The chain joins TRBV7-8 to TRBJ2-3; TRBD2 matches at 8 bases. Material: PBMCs. The receptor was derived from a woman between 25 and 40 years old in good health and CMV-seronegative. The CDR3 coding sequence is TGTGCCAGCAGCTGGAGCGGGAGTGGCACAGATACGCAGTATTTT. Amino acids: CASSWSGSGTDTQYF. Full variable domain (rest looked up from reference TRBV7-8 and TRBJ2-3): GAGVSQSPRYKVAKRGQDVALRCDPISGHVSLFWYQQALGQGPEFLTYFQNEAQLDKSGLPSDRFFAERPEGSVSTLKIQRTQQEDSAVYLCASSWSGSGTDTQYFGPGTRLTVL.